This is a list of T cell receptor beta chains from one sample in a study of cytotoxic CD8 clonotypes in ibrutinib-treated CLL. Method: immunoSEQ multiplex PCR; TCRdb's copy keeps in-frame clones and lacks some. Counted here are about 89,000 clones, around four fifths occurring once; the ten biggest clones make up 25% to 40%. This specimen was PBMCs, taken after 12 months of ibrutinib treatment. These receptors were obtained from a human donor with chronic lymphocytic leukemia. Both conserved end residues are part of each CDR3. The D gene is left open where the match is weak. Rows may omit the clone size; those that give it use once, few, many or a size class.

v_call	clone_size	j_call	d_call	cdr3_aa
TRBV5-1	-	TRBJ2-3	-	CASSLGTQSSADTQYF
TRBV7-6	-	TRBJ2-7	TRBD1	CASSLVIPGQGLDEQYF
TRBV28	-	TRBJ1-2	-	CASSSGSNYGYTF
TRBV5-1	once	TRBJ1-1	TRBD1	CASGLTGGSEAFF
TRBV6-6	-	TRBJ1-6	TRBD1	CASSRDSKNSPLHF
TRBV19	-	TRBJ1-5	TRBD1	CASSTRTGGDQPQHF
TRBV2	-	TRBJ2-7	-	CASSALAQQYF
TRBV19	-	TRBJ2-3	-	CASKLRGANTDTQYF
TRBV6-5	-	TRBJ1-4	-	CASSPSLGEKLFF
TRBV27	-	TRBJ1-2	-	CASSLRGHPEGNYGYTF
TRBV7-9	-	TRBJ2-7	-	CASSWAPYEQYF
TRBV4-2	-	TRBJ1-6	TRBD1	CASSRLQTGTGSSPLHF
TRBV30	-	TRBJ2-7	-	CAWTPPGPTVVEQYF
TRBV23-1	-	TRBJ2-4	TRBD1	CARSRGQGVCRAKNIQYF
TRBV13	-	TRBJ1-2	-	CASSLKYIYGYTF
TRBV25-1	-	TRBJ2-2	TRBD2	CASTPRLAGGGPGELFF
TRBV4-1	-	TRBJ2-1	-	CASSQVETYNEQFF
TRBV19	-	TRBJ2-5	-	CASSILLQETQYF
TRBV6-6	-	TRBJ2-5	-	CASRSTGGGWTQYF
TRBV19	few	TRBJ2-5	-	CASSIGVKETQYF
TRBV10-3	few	TRBJ1-2	-	CAISESLGGNGGYTF
TRBV5-4	-	TRBJ2-1	-	CASSRTYVSYNEQFF
TRBV6-1	-	TRBJ2-3	TRBD2	CASSDGLAGGADTQYF
TRBV7-8	-	TRBJ2-1	-	CASSSRDSSSSYNEQFF
TRBV27	-	TRBJ2-7	TRBD1	CASSARWPETGGSYEQYF
TRBV23-1	-	TRBJ2-7	TRBD1	CASGPGTGDYEQYF
TRBV9	-	TRBJ2-3	TRBD2	CASSVEAGGPRDTQYF
TRBV27	few	TRBJ2-5	-	CASSFSWGKETQYF
TRBV20-1	-	TRBJ1-1	-	CSAGRGTEAFF
TRBV18	-	TRBJ2-7	-	CASSPPATPPSYEQYF
TRBV11-3	-	TRBJ2-7	TRBD2	CASSLGRAYEQYF
TRBV6-6	-	TRBJ1-3	-	CASRQGSGNTIYF
TRBV2	-	TRBJ1-2	-	CASSDTLNYGYTF
TRBV4-2	-	TRBJ2-3	-	CASSQRTVYSSDTQYF
TRBV19	-	TRBJ1-1	TRBD1	CASSIFGQGVMNTEAFF
TRBV28	-	TRBJ2-2	-	CTSRGQGRRELFF
TRBV6-1	-	TRBJ1-5	-	CASSEAQGMVNQPQHF
TRBV2	-	TRBJ1-4	-	CASSQTGEGGEKLFF
TRBV7-3	once	TRBJ2-2	TRBD1	CASSIGTGGTGELFF
TRBV25-1	-	TRBJ1-2	TRBD1	CASSKPGQLYGYTF
TRBV4-1	few	TRBJ1-5	TRBD1	CASSQGRDSGSNQPQHF
TRBV11-3	once	TRBJ1-2	-	CASSHRDGSHYGYTF
TRBV6-6	-	TRBJ2-1	-	CASGRDGNNEQFF
TRBV6-6	-	TRBJ2-7	-	CASSPNGREQYF
TRBV4-2	-	TRBJ2-6	-	CASSQDRRYRREDSGANVLTF
TRBV4-1	-	TRBJ2-1	-	CASSQGSYSEQFF
TRBV27	-	TRBJ2-7	-	CASSLKDTYEQYF
TRBV7-9	-	TRBJ1-2	TRBD1	CASSSLDRGMKGYTF
TRBV6-5	many	TRBJ1-6	-	CASRDTGRDSPLHF
TRBV5-1	-	TRBJ2-1	-	CASRDGEDNNEQFF
TRBV5-1	once	TRBJ1-4	-	CASSLGVDNEKLFF
TRBV30	-	TRBJ1-5	TRBD1	CAWSVAGGYQPQHF
TRBV7-8	-	TRBJ1-6	-	CASSPNPGFTLHF
TRBV7-9	-	TRBJ1-5	TRBD1	CASSLGTGNQPQHF
TRBV6-6	-	TRBJ2-2	TRBD1	CASNAGTGNTGELFF